This T cell receptor (beta chain) stems from a study of blood T cell repertoires in COVID-19. On the study more broadly: Samples of COVID-19 (acute and convalescent) were obtained from the United States, Italy and Spain. PBMCs, B-cell-depleted T cells, or T cells provided the cDNA or gDNA that made up the material.

Method: immunoSEQ multiplex PCR; TCRdb's copy keeps in-frame clones and lacks some. The data contain some 200,000 clones, about nine tenths of them singletons. The CDR3 spans 16 residues. Germline V gene data show CDR1 as MGHRA and CDR2 as YSYEKL. V lost 0 bases and J lost 3; bases outside the gene matches: 6. Sequenced sample: peripheral blood. The rearrangement links TRBV4-1 to TRBJ2-3, with 7 positions matching TRBD2. This receptor was identified in an elderly man with acute or convalescent COVID-19. The CDR3 sequence is CASSQDFGGRTDTQYF. CDR3 nucleotides: TGCGCCAGCAGCCAAGATTTTGGCGGGAGAACAGATACGCAGTATTTT.